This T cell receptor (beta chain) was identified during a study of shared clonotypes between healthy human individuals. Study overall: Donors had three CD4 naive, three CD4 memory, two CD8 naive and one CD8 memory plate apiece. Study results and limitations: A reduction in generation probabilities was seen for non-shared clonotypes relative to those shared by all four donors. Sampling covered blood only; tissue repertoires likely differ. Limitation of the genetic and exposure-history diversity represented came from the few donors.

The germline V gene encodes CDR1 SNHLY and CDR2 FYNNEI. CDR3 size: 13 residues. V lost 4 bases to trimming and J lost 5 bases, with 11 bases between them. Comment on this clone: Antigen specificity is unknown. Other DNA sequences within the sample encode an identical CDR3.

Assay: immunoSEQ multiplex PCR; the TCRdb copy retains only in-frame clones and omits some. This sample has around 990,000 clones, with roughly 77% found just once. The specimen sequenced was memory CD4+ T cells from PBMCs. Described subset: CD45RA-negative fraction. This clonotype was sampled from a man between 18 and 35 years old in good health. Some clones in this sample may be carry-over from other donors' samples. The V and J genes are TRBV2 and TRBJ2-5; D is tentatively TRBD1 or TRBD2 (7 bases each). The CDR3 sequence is CASSGQGGETQYF. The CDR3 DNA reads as TGTGCCAGCAGTGGGCAGGGGGGGGAGACCCAGTACTTC. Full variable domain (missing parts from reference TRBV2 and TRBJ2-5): EPEVTQTPSHQVTQMGQEVILRCVPISNHLYFYWYRQILGQKVEFLVSFYNNEISEKSEIFDDQFSVERPDGSNFTLKIRSTKLEDSAMYFCASSGQGGETQYFGPGTRLLVL.